Presented here are 8 T cell receptor beta chains from one specimen sequenced in a study of blood T cell repertoires in COVID-19. Repertoires were generated with immunoSEQ multiplex PCR, while TCRdb's copy carries only in-frame clones and drops some. The repertoire holds fewer than 150,000 clones, with roughly four fifths as singletons. The sample consisted of peripheral blood. Every receptor here comes from a woman older than 75 with acute or convalescent COVID-19.

The chain has TRBV19 and TRBJ2-6, with D possibly matching TRBD1 (6 bases). Deletions cut 3 bases from V and 0 bases from J, with 9 bases between. The germline gives CDR1 LNHDA, CDR2 SQIVND (reference sequence). The CDR3 sequence is 16 residues long. The CDR3 loop reads CASSIAGASGANVLTF. CDR3 DNA: TGTGCCAGTAGTATCGCAGGGGCCTCTGGGGCCAACGTCCTGACTTTC. The whole variable domain, filled in from reference TRBV19 and TRBJ2-6, reads DGGITQSPKYLFRKEGQNVTLSCEQNLNHDAMYWYRQDPGQGLRLIYYSQIVNDFQKGDIAEGYSVSREKKESFPLTVTSAQKNPTAFYLCASSIAGASGANVLTFGAGSRLTVL.

J is TRBJ2-7 and V is TRBV7-2, with TRBD2 matching 9 bases. The CDR3 totals 14 residues. V was clipped by 2 bases and J by 2 bases; unmatched bases: 1. CDR1 and CDR2 from the germline V gene are SGHTA and FQGNSA. The CDR3 nucleotides read TGTGCCAGCAGCTTACTAGCGGGGCCCTACGAGCAGTACTTC. Its protein is CASSLLAGPYEQYF.

The J gene is TRBJ1-1, the V gene TRBV27; D not resolved. Trimming removed 3 bases at V and 5 bases at J, with 13 bases between. The germline V gene has CDR1 MNHEY and CDR2 SMNVEV (reference sequence). This CDR3 comprises 14 residues. The CDR3: CASSFLGGRTEAFF. For the CDR3, the DNA is TGTGCCAGCAGTTTTCTTGGAGGGCGGACTGAAGCTTTCTTT.

This chain connects TRBV21-1 to TRBJ2-7; no check of the table's D call, TRBD1, against the DNA was made. TRBV21-1 is a pseudogene segment. CDR3 length: 14 amino acids. The CDR3 spells CASSVQGTSYEQYF. As DNA, the CDR3 is TGTGCCAGCAGCGTGCAGGGGACATCTTACGAGCAGTACTTC.

This clone was seen just once. V gene TRBV11-2 combines with J gene TRBJ2-3; D call uncertain. The CDR3 is 14 residues long. Trimming took off 7 bases at V and 2 bases at J, with 13 bases between the two ends. Germline loops: CDR1 SGHAT, CDR2 FQNNGV. CDR3 region: CASTPLGNTDTQYF. CDR3 DNA: TGTGCCAGCACCCCCCTAGGTAACACAGATACGCAGTATTTT.

The rearrangement uses TRBV19 and TRBJ1-2; 7 positions match TRBD1. This CDR3 contains 13 residues. CDR1 is LNHDA, CDR2 SQIVND, per germline (reference sequence). V dropped 5 bases and J dropped 8; count of bases not matched to a gene: 8. The CDR3 protein is CASSPQTGWGYTF. CDR3 bases: TGTGCCAGTAGTCCCCAGACAGGGTGGGGCTACACCTTC.

Only one count was recorded for this clone. This chain joins TRBV4-2 and TRBJ2-1; 7 bases fit TRBD2. The CDR3 runs 14 residues. V lost 0 bases and J lost 12; bases outside the gene matches: 8. CDR1 is LGHNA and CDR2 is YNFKEQ in the germline V gene. DNA of the CDR3: TGTGCCAGCAGCCAAGATCGGGGGAGGGGAAGGCAGTTCTTC. Protein sequence: CASSQDRGRGRQFF.

The chain is built from TRBV19 and TRBJ2-5; 7 bases match TRBD1. CDR1 is LNHDA, CDR2 SQIVND, per germline (reference sequence). The length of the CDR3 is 16 residues. V gave up 4 bases and J gave up 2 bases; unmatched junction bases: 10. The CDR3 sequence is CASSSLGTASQETQYF. The CDR3, as DNA: TGTGCCAGTAGTAGCCTCGGGACAGCTAGTCAAGAGACCCAGTACTTC. Full variable domain (missing parts from reference TRBV19 and TRBJ2-5): DGGITQSPKYLFRKEGQNVTLSCEQNLNHDAMYWYRQDPGQGLRLIYYSQIVNDFQKGDIAEGYSVSREKKESFPLTVTSAQKNPTAFYLCASSSLGTASQETQYFGPGTRLLVL.